This TCR beta chain was captured in a study of T cell responses to AZD1222 COVID-19 vaccine. Repertoires were generated with immunoSEQ multiplex PCR, while TCRdb's copy carries only in-frame clones and drops some. The table has 150,000 to 200,000 clones, approximately 94% seen once. Points from the study as a whole: Clonal diversity may have been underestimated in mostly white British donors. Following two doses of AZD1222, Spike-specific TCR breadth and depth rose.

With 6 bases clipped from V and 9 bases from J, the junction kept 12 bases outside the gene matches. The CDR3 covers 15 residues. Germline V gene sequence: CDR1 SEHNR, CDR2 FQNEAQ (reference sequence). A note on this clone: Its antigen is not known.

This chain uses TRBV7-9 with TRBJ2-3; 10 nucleotides align to TRBD2. The specimen was peripheral blood, collected on day 0 of AZD1222 vaccination. The clonotype was recovered from an adult in good health. CDR3: CASRKGLAPGRTQYF. CDR3 nucleotide sequence: TGTGCCAGCAGAAAGGGACTAGCGCCCGGGAGGACGCAGTATTTT.